These 28 T cell receptor beta chains came from one sample sequenced in a study of prognosis after radiotherapy for stage I lung cancer. Genomic DNA provided the template from which TCR beta CDR3 was amplified by two-round multiplex PCR. Primers specific to each TRBV and TRBJ gene drove first-round PCR. TCRdb re-analysed the multiplex PCR reads in MiXCR, keeping a single row per CDR3 protein. There are tens of thousands of distinct CDR3 sequences in the sample; around 27% occur only once, and roughly 7.5% lies in the top ten. The sequencing here drew on PBMCs, taken before or after stereotactic body radiation therapy (not recorded which). Receptors originate from a donor of 50 years or more with non-small cell lung cancer.

The table lists this clonotype with many counts. The chain links TRBV5-1 to TRBJ2-1, with TRBD2 identical over 10 bases. With V trimmed by 3 bases and J by 0 bases, 6 bases remained unmatched. The CDR3 is 17 residues long. Germline lookup yields CDR1 SGHRS and CDR2 YFSETQ. This CDR3 is CASSSRTSGISYNEQFF. The CDR3 DNA reads as TGCGCCAGCAGCTCCCGGACTAGCGGCATCTCCTACAATGAGCAGTTCTTC.

This clonotype was seen at least ten times. The chain links TRBV6-1 to TRBJ2-1; D not certain. Germline V gene data show CDR1 as MNHNS and CDR2 as SASEGT. The ends were cut back, 6 bases at V and 0 bases at J, with 9 bases in the middle. This CDR3 region has 14 residues. The CDR3 sequence is CASRSADSYNEQFF. The CDR3 DNA reads as TGTGCCAGCAGATCGGCAGACTCCTACAATGAGCAGTTCTTC.

The V call is TRBV9, the J call TRBJ2-5, with D tentatively TRBD2 (6 bases). The germline gives CDR1 SGDLS, CDR2 YYNGEE. V was trimmed by 3 bases and J by 5 bases, leaving 14 bases between them. CDR3 length: 14 residues. CDR3 DNA sequence: TGTGCCAGCAGCGGCGGGACCAGACGGGAGACCCAGTACTTC. It specifies CASSGGTRRETQYF.

This clonotype was detected ten times or more. This chain links TRBV7-6 with TRBJ1-2; 7 bases line up with TRBD1. The CDR3 has 17 amino acids. CDR1 and CDR2 from the germline V gene are SGHVS and FNYEAQ. The V gene end was trimmed by 4 bases and the J gene end by 4 bases; junction bases not matched to a gene: 15. The CDR3: CASSSGAGTDGGYGYTF. DNA for the CDR3: TGTGCCAGCAGCTCCGGTGCAGGGACAGATGGCGGCTATGGCTACACCTTC.

This clonotype was seen at least ten times. The rearrangement uses TRBV9 and TRBJ2-1; the D gene is possibly TRBD1 (5 bases). From germline, CDR1 is SGDLS and CDR2 YYNGEE. The CDR3 sequence is 19 residues long. Trimming took 0 bases from V and 5 from J, leaving 24 bases between them. The CDR3 DNA reads TGTGCCAGCAGCGTAGCGAGTACTACCGCCCAGGGTTTTAACAATGAGCAGTTCTTC. It encodes CASSVASTTAQGFNNEQFF. The full variable domain, with the rest looked up from reference TRBV9 and TRBJ2-1, is DSGVTQTPKHLITATGQRVTLRCSPRSGDLSVYWYQQSLDQGLQFLIQYYNGEERAKGNILERFSAQQFPDLHSELNLSSLELGDSALYFCASSVASTTAQGFNNEQFFGPGTRLTVL.

As concerns this clonotype: One end of the junction does not line up with germline, which may come from a read error. The V gene is TRBV6-2 or TRBV6-3, the J gene TRBJ1-2; 7 nucleotides line up with TRBD1. Germline CDR1 is MNHEY and CDR2 is SVGEGT. The CDR3 covers 16 residues. CDR3 DNA: TGTGACAGCAGACTTACCCGGGACAGCCTTTCCTATGGTTACACCTTC. Protein product: CDSRLTRDSLSYGYTF.

This clonotype was seen at least ten times. This chain uses TRBV6-5 with TRBJ1-2, with D possibly TRBD1 on 5 matching bases. Germline CDR1 reads MNHEY; CDR2 reads SVGAGI. This CDR3 comprises 14 residues. V lost 4 bases to trimming and J lost 2 bases, with 11 bases between them. CDR3 DNA sequence: TGTGCCAGCAGTTCCGGGACGGAGAACTATGGCTACACCTTC. It specifies CASSSGTENYGYTF.

This clonotype was counted many times. The rearrangement uses TRBV6-1 and TRBJ1-5, with 8 nucleotides matching TRBD1. The CDR3 has 16 residues. Germline trimming cut 7 bases from V and 6 bases from J; bases unmatched to any gene: 14. CDR1 and CDR2 (germline): MNHNS, SASEGT. CDR3 sequence: CASNPGQGFMSQPQHF. CDR3 bases: TGTGCCAGCAATCCCGGACAGGGTTTCATGAGTCAGCCCCAGCATTTT.

There are many counts of this clonotype. The chain employs TRBV6-9 and TRBJ2-5; D not certain. Trimming stripped 4 bases from V and 4 bases from J, with 10 bases between. From germline, CDR1 is MNHGY and CDR2 SVAAGI. This CDR3 is built from 13 residues. CDR3 sequence reads: CASSSSSGETQYF. The CDR3 bases are TGTGCCAGCAGTTCCAGTTCCGGAGAGACCCAGTACTTC.

Concerning this clonotype: A far larger clone is only one base removed, so a read error is likely. V usage is TRBV6-4 and J usage is TRBJ1-1; 8 nucleotides line up with TRBD1. The CDR3 has 18 amino acids. V dropped 5 bases and J dropped 1; count of bases not matched to a gene: 15. CDR1 and CDR2 from the germline V gene are MRHNA and SNTAGT. CDR3: CASSHLGQGISPNTEAFF. CDR3 nucleotides: TGTGCCAGCAGTCACCTAGGACAGGGAATATCGCCGAACACTGAAGCTTTCTTT.

The sample holds many counts of this clonotype. CDR3 nucleotide sequence: TGTGCCAGCAGTGAAGCTGGGGGGGGCACTGAAGCTTTCTTT. This gives the protein CASSEAGGGTEAFF. This chain joins TRBV6-1 and TRBJ1-1; D possibly corresponds to TRBD1 (5 bases). The V end lost 0 bases, the J end lost 4 bases, and 9 bases lay between the germline ends. The CDR3 covers 14 residues. Germline CDR1 and CDR2: MNHNS and SASEGT.

This clonotype occurred many times. The chain couples TRBV30 to TRBJ1-5; D remains ambiguous. The CDR3 spans 13 residues. Germline CDR1 and CDR2: GTSNPN and SVGIG (reference sequence). Trimming took 1 base from V and 2 from J, leaving 6 bases between them. The CDR3 protein is CAWSGRGNQPQHF. DNA for the CDR3: TGTGCCTGGAGTGGTAGGGGCAATCAGCCCCAGCATTTT.

A remark on this clonotype: A much bigger clone sits one base away, suggesting this may be a read error. This chain uses TRBV10-3 with TRBJ1-4; D might be TRBD1 (6 bases). V gave up 10 bases and J gave up 2 bases, with 8 bases separating them. CDR1 and CDR2 from the germline V gene are ENHRY and SYGVKD. This CDR3 spans 12 amino acids. In DNA form, the CDR3 reads TGTGCCAAACAGGGCACTAATGAAAAACTGTTTTTT. As protein: CAKQGTNEKLFF.

This clonotype was found many times. The J gene is TRBJ2-7, the V gene TRBV9; tentative D call: TRBD1 (6 bases). Trimming removed 0 bases from V and 4 bases from J, with 8 bases in between. Germline V CDR1 and CDR2: SGDLS, YYNGEE. The CDR3 sequence is 13 residues long. DNA of the CDR3: TGTGCCAGCAGCGTAGCTACAGGGTACGAGCAGTACTTC. Translating it yields CASSVATGYEQYF.

With respect to this clonotype: This sequence is one base from a far larger clone and is likely a read error. The chain recombines TRBV6-8 with TRBJ1-2; 7 bases line up with TRBD1. J was trimmed by 8 bases and V by 4 bases; bases with no gene match: 10. The CDR3 covers 14 residues. CDR1 MNHGY and CDR2 SAAAGT come from the germline V gene. The CDR3, as DNA: TGTGCCAGCAGTTTAGTAGGGGGCCGAAGCGGCTACACCTTC. The encoded protein is CASSLVGGRSGYTF.

This clonotype occurred once. The chain is built from TRBV11-2 and TRBJ2-3, with D unresolved. Germline V gives CDR1 SGHAT, CDR2 FQNNGV. The CDR3 extends over 15 amino acids. V shed 1 base and J shed 2 bases, with 10 bases lying between them. CDR3 nucleotide sequence: TGTGCCAGCAGCTTAGCGGAACATCCCACAGATACGCAGTATTTT. It specifies CASSLAEHPTDTQYF.

Many counts were recorded for this clonotype. V gene TRBV10-3 combines with J gene TRBJ2-3, with TRBD2 identical over 10 bases. Trimming cost V 3 bases and J 6 bases; bases outside gene matches: 3. Looked up from germline, CDR1 is ENHRY and CDR2 is SYGVKD. The CDR3 is 14 residues long. CDR3 region: CAISEERGGDTQYF. CDR3 DNA: TGTGCCATCAGTGAAGAGCGGGGGGGGGATACGCAGTATTTT.

This clonotype has ten or more counts. CDR3 DNA sequence: TGTGCCAGCAGCCAGGGCAGGTACCAAGAGACCCAGTACTTC. Its protein product is CASSQGRYQETQYF. The chain carries TRBV7-2 and TRBJ2-5, with D tentatively TRBD1 (5 bases). The CDR3 loop spans 14 amino acids. CDR1 SGHTA and CDR2 FQGNSA come from the germline V gene. V lost 5 bases to trimming and J lost 0 bases, with 10 bases between them.

This clonotype has ten or more counts. Here the CDR3 reads CASTPNEGGQSFSPLHF. The DNA of the CDR3 is TGTGCCAGCACCCCCAATGAGGGAGGGCAGAGTTTTTCACCCCTCCACTTT. This chain links TRBV25-1 with TRBJ1-6; D unresolved. Germline CDR1 and CDR2: MGHDK and SYGVNS. Trimming took off 7 bases at V and 9 bases at J, with 25 bases between the two ends. The CDR3 is 17 residues long.

The table lists this clonotype with many counts. V is TRBV9 and J is TRBJ2-3; 13 bases agree with TRBD2. Germline lookup yields CDR1 SGDLS and CDR2 YYNGEE. The CDR3 covers 16 residues. V was pared by 4 bases and J by 5 bases, with 7 bases of the junction left unmatched. CDR3: CASSITSGGAGDTQYF. The CDR3 coding sequence is TGTGCCAGCAGCATCACTAGCGGGGGGGCCGGAGATACGCAGTATTTT.

As for this clonotype: Possible read error: a much larger clone is one base away. The chain couples TRBV7-9 to TRBJ1-4, with D maybe TRBD1 (5 bases). This CDR3 is 15 amino acids long. Per the germline V gene, CDR1 is SEHNR and CDR2 is FQNEAQ (reference sequence). V was cut by 1 base and J by 6 bases, with 12 bases left in between. CDR3 DNA sequence: TGTGCCAGCAGCTTAGGTTCAGGGAGAGATGAAAAACTGTTTTTT. Encoded protein: CASSLGSGRDEKLFF.

This clonotype was counted at least ten times. This sequence joins TRBV2 and TRBJ2-5; TRBD2 aligns across 14 bases. From germline, CDR1 is SNHLY and CDR2 FYNNEI. J gave up 5 bases and V 6 bases, and 5 bases lay outside the gene matches. The CDR3 covers 15 residues. The CDR3 spells CASRGRTSGGETQYF. CDR3 coding DNA: TGTGCCAGCAGGGGCAGGACTAGCGGGGGGGAGACCCAGTACTTC. The entire variable domain, with the rest obtained from reference TRBV2 and TRBJ2-5, is as follows: EPEVTQTPSHQVTQMGQEVILRCVPISNHLYFYWYRQILGQKVEFLVSFYNNEISEKSEIFDDQFSVERPDGSNFTLKIRSTKLEDSAMYFCASRGRTSGGETQYFGPGTRLLVL.

This clonotype was recorded at least ten times. The chain employs TRBV9 and TRBJ1-6; tentatively, D is TRBD1 (5 bases). Germline V CDR1 and CDR2: SGDLS, YYNGEE. The ends were cut back, 7 bases at V and 1 base at J, with 9 bases in the middle. The length of the CDR3 is 14 residues. CDR3 sequence (DNA): TGTGCCAGCGCCAGGGAGTCCTATAATTCACCCCTCCACTTT. Translated: CASARESYNSPLHF.

This clonotype has just a few counts. V gene TRBV18 combines with J gene TRBJ2-3; D perhaps matches TRBD1 (6 bases). Trimming cost V 2 bases and J 0 bases, with 9 bases left between them. The CDR3 contains 15 residues. Germline V gene data show CDR1 as KGHSH and CDR2 as LQKENI. The CDR3 protein is CASSPDRLSTDTQYF. CDR3 bases: TGTGCCAGCTCACCAGACAGGCTCAGCACAGATACGCAGTATTTT.

This clonotype was detected ten times or more. J is TRBJ2-1 and V is TRBV9, with D unresolved. There are 13 residues in the CDR3. Germline V gene lookup returns CDR1 SGDLS and CDR2 YYNGEE. V shed 3 bases and J shed 9 bases, with 13 bases lying between them. The CDR3: CASSGSGRPEQFF. CDR3 coding DNA: TGTGCCAGCAGCGGATCAGGCCGGCCTGAGCAGTTCTTC.

As concerns this clonotype: This may be a read error: a much more frequent sequence differs by one nucleotide. The chain is built from TRBV4-1 and TRBJ2-7, with D perhaps matching TRBD2 (6 bases). The CDR3 has 15 residues. CDR1 is MGHRA, CDR2 YSYEKL, per germline. CDR3 amino acids: CASRQDTGDPTEQYF. The CDR3 bases are TGCGCCAGCAGACAAGATACGGGGGATCCCACCGAGCAGTACTTC.

This clonotype appeared many times. Here the CDR3 reads CAISVSGTGGSSQETQYF. Written as DNA, the CDR3 is TGTGCCATCAGTGTCTCCGGGACAGGGGGATCCTCCCAAGAGACCCAGTACTTC. The V call is TRBV10-3, the J call TRBJ2-5; TRBD1 matches at 11 bases. Per the germline V gene, CDR1 is ENHRY and CDR2 is SYGVKD. The CDR3 contains 18 residues. The V segment lost 4 bases and the J segment 1 base; nucleotides outside the gene matches: 11.

In its sample, this clonotype was seen many times. This chain connects TRBV7-2 to TRBJ1-2; TRBD1 agrees at 8 bases. The CDR3 totals 15 residues. Germline-derived CDR1 and CDR2 are SGHTA and FQGNSA. V lost 5 bases, J lost 0 bases, and 5 bases stayed unmatched. The CDR3 nucleotides are TGTGCCAGCAGCCGTGGACAGGGAGCTAACTATGGCTACACCTTC. This translates into CASSRGQGANYGYTF.